The present entry profiles one T cell receptor beta chain with its context. The data derive from a study of T cell changes during pregnancy in multiple sclerosis. Looked up from germline, CDR1 is MDHEN and CDR2 is SYDVKM. V shed 6 bases and J shed 8 bases, with 11 bases lying between them. This CDR3 spans 12 amino acids. Sequencing used immunoSEQ multiplex PCR; TCRdb keeps in-frame clones, though not all of them. The table includes roughly 90,000 clones, less than 95% detected once. This clonotype was obtained from a female donor in good health, enrolled as a control in a pregnancy study. This chain connects TRBV28 to TRBJ2-1; D might be TRBD1 (5 bases). The starting material was peripheral blood, obtained in the first trimester of pregnancy. CDR3 sequence: CASRPHRYEQFF. Written as DNA, the CDR3 is TGTGCCAGCAGACCCCACAGGTATGAGCAGTTCTTC.